The T cell receptor beta chain under discussion was sequenced for a study of shared T cell receptors in the human thymus. Generated by immunoSEQ multiplex PCR, the TCRdb table keeps only in-frame clones and is missing some. The repertoire holds fewer than 700,000 clones, with more than 75% as singletons. The CDR3 contains 15 residues. The germline CDR1 and CDR2 sequences are SGHDT and YYEEEE. V dropped 4 bases and J dropped 4; count of bases not matched to a gene: 3. This sample was also put to use in a study of human thymus T cells. That investigation notes: Healthy Finnish infants undergoing corrective surgery for congenital heart defects provided the donor material. The study used thymus tissue resected during corrective heart surgery. It looked as if thymic and blood repertoires used V and J genes in a biased way. There were highly overlapping thymic repertoires among unrelated individuals, as related research reported.

The genes are TRBV5-6 and TRBJ2-7, with 15 bases matching TRBD2. The specimen was thymocytes. The receptor comes from a boy under three years old with a congenital heart defect. CDR3 residues: CASSHGLAGGYEQYF. The CDR3 bases are TGTGCCAGCAGCCACGGACTAGCGGGAGGGTACGAGCAGTACTTC.